This TCR gamma chain stems from a study of γδ T cells in repeated Plasmodium falciparum infection. Study information: Donors had four controlled P. falciparum NF54 infections over roughly 620 days. Timepoints: baseline, immediately before selected infections, and 21 days after every infection. Study results and limitations: Over time and infection, Vgamma9/Vdelta2+ repertoires remained highly stable and polyclonal.

Gammadelta T cells were flow-sorted from PBMC into Vgamma9/Vdelta2+ and Vdelta2-negative populations for bulk analysis. In this sample, this clone turned up many times. Its antigen is still unknown. This specimen includes other DNA sequences encoding the same CDR3. Germline V gene data show CDR1 as EGSNGY and CDR2 as YDSYNSKV. The V gene end was trimmed by 1 base and the J gene end by 3 bases; junction bases not matched to a gene: 17. The CDR3 totals 19 residues. Both TRG and TRD chains were sequenced from each sorted sample. TCRdb processed the multiplex PCR reads again with the CATT caller. The sample includes 20,000 to 30,000 gamma-chain clones, 3% of them seen just once.

Material: gamma-delta T cells from blood. The chain combines TRGV2 with TRGJP2. The clonotype originates from a pool of human donors (malaria-infected and uninfected, not separated). CDR3 in amino acids: CATWDGLAITGGSDWIKTF. In nucleotides, the CDR3 is TGTGCCACCTGGGACGGCCTAGCCATTACGGGGGGTAGTGATTGGATCAAGACGTTT.